A selection of T cell receptor beta chains follows, all from one sample in a study of T-cell memory formation after mild COVID-19. In TCRdb, the 5' RACE reads were re-called with MiXCR into one record per CDR3 protein. The profile covers roughly 80,000 distinct CDR3 sequences, with roughly 23% appearing a single time and approximately 45% taken by the ten largest. The sample comprised PBMCs or a T cell subset sorted from them (not recorded which). These receptors were obtained from a man younger than 30 who had mild COVID-19 (a few samples of this study predate the infection). Cell type and time point are not known. Both conserved end residues are part of each CDR3. D genes are given only for firm matches. Size values are once, few and many counts, or a class for expanded clones, and some rows have none.

J: TRBJ2-3; size: -; D: TRBD1; V: TRBV6-5; DNA: TGTGCCAGCAGTACCAGGGGGTATTTAACAGATACGCAGTATTTT; CDR3: CASSTRGYLTDTQYF
J: TRBJ2-6; size: few; D: -; V: TRBV4-2; DNA: TGTGCCAGCAGAGGTTCTGGGGCCAACGTCCTGACTTTC; CDR3: CASRGSGANVLTF
J: TRBJ2-2; size: -; D: -; V: TRBV19; DNA: TGTGCCAGTAGTGGTCCGGGTAACACCGGGGAGCTGTTTTTT; CDR3: CASSGPGNTGELFF
J: TRBJ2-3; size: -; D: -; V: TRBV9; DNA: TGTGCCAGCAGCGTAGGGGGATCACAGGGATCCACAGATACGCAGTATTTT; CDR3: CASSVGGSQGSTDTQYF
J: TRBJ1-2; size: -; D: -; V: TRBV11-2; DNA: TGTGCCAGCAGCCAGGAGCAGCCTTCAGGGGGCTACACCTTC; CDR3: CASSQEQPSGGYTF
J: TRBJ2-5; size: few; D: TRBD1; V: TRBV7-9; DNA: TGTGCCAGCAGCTCCTCTCTGACAGGGGGAGAGACCCAGTACTTC; CDR3: CASSSSLTGGETQYF
J: TRBJ2-3; size: -; D: TRBD1; V: TRBV4-3; DNA: TGCGCCAGCAGCCAAGAGACAGGGGATGGAACAGATACGCAGTATTTT; CDR3: CASSQETGDGTDTQYF
J: TRBJ1-2; size: -; D: -; V: TRBV7-2; DNA: TGTGCCAGCAGCTATGTGAAGGCAGGAGGGGGCTACACCTTC; CDR3: CASSYVKAGGGYTF
J: TRBJ1-2; size: -; D: -; V: TRBV7-9; DNA: TGTGCCAGCAGCTTAGATCAAGGGAACTATGGCTACACCTTC; CDR3: CASSLDQGNYGYTF
J: TRBJ2-1; size: -; D: TRBD2; V: TRBV3-1; DNA: TGTGCCAGCAGCCACCGACTAGCGGGGGGCTCCTACAATGAGCAGTTCTTC; CDR3: CASSHRLAGGSYNEQFF
J: TRBJ2-5; size: -; D: TRBD2; V: TRBV6-6; DNA: TGTGCCAGCAGCCGGGGGCTAGCGGGGAATGGGACCCAGTACTTC; CDR3: CASSRGLAGNGTQYF
J: TRBJ1-2; size: few; D: -; V: TRBV5-1; DNA: TGCGCCAGCAGCTTGTCGGCCACGGCTTATGGCTACACCTTC; CDR3: CASSLSATAYGYTF
J: TRBJ2-1; size: -; D: TRBD1; V: TRBV12-3/TRBV12-4; DNA: TGTGCCAGCACCCCGACAGGGCATGAGCAGTTCTTC; CDR3: CASTPTGHEQFF
J: TRBJ2-2; size: few; D: TRBD2; V: TRBV10-1; DNA: TGCGCCAGCCCCGGGGGGGCGGGGGGTACCACCGGGGAGCTGTTTTTT; CDR3: CASPGGAGGTTGELFF
J: TRBJ1-1; size: few; D: TRBD1; V: TRBV7-8; DNA: TGTGCCAGCAGCTCTCTCCAGGGGGCCACTGAAGCTTTCTTT; CDR3: CASSSLQGATEAFF
J: TRBJ1-4; size: -; D: TRBD1; V: TRBV7-9; DNA: TGTGCCAGCAGCTTGGGACAGCTTACTTATGAAAAACTGTTTTTT; CDR3: CASSLGQLTYEKLFF
J: TRBJ2-3; size: -; D: TRBD2; V: TRBV7-9; DNA: TGTGCCAGCAGCCCCCGGGGGGGGAGGGCAGATACGCAGTATTTT; CDR3: CASSPRGGRADTQYF
J: TRBJ2-7; size: -; D: -; V: TRBV6-5; DNA: TGTGCCAGCAGTCGGAGCGTGGACTACGAGCAGTACTTC; CDR3: CASSRSVDYEQYF
J: TRBJ2-7; size: -; D: TRBD2; V: TRBV6-2/TRBV6-3; DNA: TGTGCCAGCAGTTACTCGACTACTGGGACTAGCGGGGGGGCTTCCTACGAGCAGTACTTC; CDR3: CASSYSTTGTSGGASYEQYF
J: TRBJ1-2; size: -; D: -; V: TRBV7-2; DNA: TGTGCCAGCAGCTACAGGACAGCCACTAACTATGGCTACACCTTC; CDR3: CASSYRTATNYGYTF